The following is a T cell receptor (beta chain) sequence with its context. The antigen is undetermined. The CDR3 spans 14 residues. After removal of 6 bases from V and 1 base from J, the junction contained 3 bases not matched to a gene. CDR1 and CDR2 (germline): MNHNS, SASEGT. The immunoSEQ assay was v3.0, run at survey level. Measured with immunoSEQ multiplex PCR; TCRdb has only the in-frame clones, and not every one. The table has roughly 34,000 clones, about 85% seen once. The sample belongs to a study of long-term antiretroviral therapy in people with HIV. Study-level findings and limits: Across all time points, the repertoire was dominated by clones that expanded before ART.

This sequence was found in a woman between 25 and 40 years old with HIV. The sequencing here drew on unsorted PBMCs, taken roughly 2.8 years before starting antiretroviral therapy. The chain joins TRBV6-1 to TRBJ2-3, with 8 bases lining up with TRBD1. The chain's CDR3 is CASRDREGTDTQYF. Here the CDR3 DNA reads TGTGCCAGCAGGGACAGGGAGGGCACAGATACGCAGTATTTT.